The 31 T cell receptor beta chains below all came from one sample that was sequenced in a study of vaccination and CD4 T cells after COVID-19. Their target antigens are unknown. Cultured CD4+ T cell DNA underwent sequencing with the Oncomine TCR Beta short-read assay. Each CDR3 protein is one row after TCRdb ran MiXCR on the PCR reads. The sample shows roughly 16,000 distinct CDR3 sequences, 40% to 65% of them seen only once. Treatment here: roughly 11-day PBMC culture with coronavirus spike peptide pools or control peptides (ViraFEST assay). The sample here was CD4+ T cells from blood, cultured in vitro, taken before SARS-CoV-2 vaccination. The receptor set was obtained from a human donor who had recovered from COVID-19.

The chain uses TRBV20-1 and TRBJ2-1, with TRBD2 matching over 11 bases. Per germline, CDR1 DFQATT and CDR2 SNEGSKA (reference sequence). J gave up 1 base and V 2 bases, and 1 base lay outside the gene matches. The CDR3 totals 15 residues. The CDR3 here is CSARLAGGSYNEQFF. The DNA of the CDR3 is TGCAGTGCTAGACTAGCGGGAGGTTCCTACAATGAGCAGTTCTTC.

The chain carries TRBV15 and TRBJ1-3; tentative D call: TRBD1 (6 bases). Trimming stripped 2 bases from V and 2 bases from J, with 25 bases between. CDR3 length: 20 residues. Germline V lookup: CDR1 LNHNV, CDR2 YYDKDF (reference sequence). This CDR3 is CATSRNHPRDGRGAGNTIYF. CDR3 nucleotide sequence: TGTGCCACCAGCAGAAATCATCCTAGGGATGGCAGGGGTGCTGGAAACACCATATATTTT.

This clonotype came up a few times. The V gene is TRBV20-1, the J gene TRBJ2-5, with 7 positions matching TRBD1. Trimming took 5 bases from V and 2 from J; bases not matched to a gene: 8. CDR1 and CDR2 (germline): DFQATT, SNEGSKA (reference sequence). The CDR3 is made up of 14 amino acids. CDR3 sequence reads: CSAPRDRSQETQYF. CDR3 DNA: TGCAGTGCTCCCCGGGACAGATCTCAAGAGACCCAGTACTTC.

There are a few counts of this clonotype. V usage is TRBV27 and J usage is TRBJ2-7; 10 bases match TRBD2. The CDR3 runs to 15 residues. V shed 6 bases, J shed 2 bases, and the junction held 7 bases outside the gene matches. CDR1 and CDR2 (germline): MNHEY, SMNVEV (reference sequence). CDR3 in amino acids: CASSLRLAGTYEQYF. CDR3 sequence (DNA): TGTGCCAGCAGCCTAAGACTAGCGGGCACCTACGAGCAGTACTTC.

The chain uses TRBV28 and TRBJ2-5; 16 positions match TRBD2. The CDR3 runs 16 residues. V was clipped by 7 bases and J by 1 base; unmatched bases: 3. Germline CDR1 MDHEN, CDR2 SYDVKM. The CDR3 bases are TGTGCCAGCAAAGGGACTAGCGGGAGGGCCCAAGAGACCCAGTACTTC. Amino acids: CASKGTSGRAQETQYF.

This clonotype has a single count. The CDR3 sequence is CSARPVGSPYNEQFF. CDR3 DNA: TGCAGTGCTAGGCCTGTGGGTTCGCCATACAATGAGCAGTTCTTC. The chain has TRBV20-1 and TRBJ2-1; D unclear. Germline lookup yields CDR1 DFQATT and CDR2 SNEGSKA (reference sequence). The CDR3 consists of 15 residues. Trimming took off 3 bases at V and 4 bases at J, with 16 bases between the two ends.

This clonotype was detected a few times. This chain joins TRBV28 and TRBJ1-1; D is unresolved. The CDR3 contains 11 residues. CDR1 is MDHEN and CDR2 is SYDVKM in the germline V gene. Trimming removed 4 bases from V and 11 bases from J, with 11 bases in between. The CDR3 bases are TGTGCCAGCAGTTCGGACCTACATGCTTTCTTT. This sequence encodes CASSSDLHAFF.

This clonotype appeared a single time. The chain has TRBV6-1 and TRBJ2-7; TRBD2 agrees at 7 bases. With V trimmed by 8 bases and J by 3 bases, 7 bases remained unmatched. Germline assignment: CDR1 MNHNS and CDR2 SASEGT. This CDR3 comprises 13 residues. CDR3: CASQGGSLYEQYF. Here the CDR3 DNA reads TGTGCCAGCCAAGGCGGGAGCCTCTACGAGCAGTACTTC.

This clonotype was counted between two and nine times. The rearrangement links TRBV6-1 to TRBJ1-1, with D hard to call. This CDR3 region has 14 residues. Germline CDR1 and CDR2: MNHNS and SASEGT. The V end was cut by 3 bases, the J end by 0 bases, with 8 bases between. The CDR3 protein is CASSDGLMNTEAFF. Written as DNA, the CDR3 is TGTGCCAGCAGTGATGGGTTGATGAACACTGAAGCTTTCTTT.

This clonotype was observed a handful of times. The chain is built from TRBV5-4 and TRBJ1-1, with D perhaps matching TRBD1 (5 bases). CDR3 length: 15 residues. The V end was cut by 2 bases, the J end by 1 base, with 12 bases between. Per the germline V gene, CDR1 is SGHNT and CDR2 is YYREEE (reference sequence). This chain's CDR3 is CASSFQGRSNTEAFF. In DNA, the CDR3 is TGTGCCAGCAGCTTCCAGGGACGATCGAACACTGAAGCTTTCTTT.

The J gene is TRBJ1-2, the V gene TRBV10-3; no firm D call. The CDR3 extends over 11 amino acids. Germline V gene data show CDR1 as ENHRY and CDR2 as SYGVKD. V lost 10 bases and J 10 bases, leaving 16 bases between the germline ends. CDR3 coding DNA: TGTGCCACCTCCCCGGGAAACGACTACACCTTC. Amino acid sequence: CATSPGNDYTF.

The chain uses TRBV12-5 and TRBJ2-1; maybe TRBD1 (5 bases). Germline V gene sequence: CDR1 LGHNT, CDR2 FRNRAP. V was clipped by 1 base and J by 4 bases, with 11 bases between them. This CDR3 spans 15 amino acids. The chain's CDR3 is CASGLAGFRYNEQFF. In nucleotides, the CDR3 is TGTGCTAGTGGTTTGGCAGGGTTCCGATACAATGAGCAGTTCTTC.

The chain employs TRBV11-3 and TRBJ2-3; 7 positions match TRBD2. The germline V gene encodes CDR1 SGHNT and CDR2 YENEEA. Trimming took 1 base from V and 3 from J; bases not matched to a gene: 4. The CDR3 contains 15 residues. CDR3 coding DNA: TGTGCCAGCAGCTTAGGTGGAGCGGGAACAGATACGCAGTATTTT. Translating it yields CASSLGGAGTDTQYF.

The chain carries TRBV6-2 or TRBV6-3 and TRBJ1-2; 8 positions match TRBD1. V gave up 7 bases and J gave up 4 bases; unmatched junction bases: 5. This CDR3 is 13 amino acids long. Germline V gene sequence: CDR1 MNHEY, CDR2 SVGEGT. The CDR3 coding sequence is TGTGCCAGCACCTCCGGACAGGGCTATGGCTACACCTTC. Its protein product is CASTSGQGYGYTF.

This clonotype has only a few counts. V is TRBV7-9 and J is TRBJ1-3, with D unresolved. This CDR3 region has 16 residues. Germline assignment: CDR1 SEHNR and CDR2 FQNEAQ (reference sequence). V was pared by 1 base and J by 0 bases, with 10 bases between. CDR3 loop: CASSLVTGPSGNTIYF. CDR3 nucleotides: TGTGCCAGCAGCTTAGTAACGGGCCCCTCTGGAAACACCATATATTTT. The whole variable domain, filled in from reference TRBV7-9 and TRBJ1-3, reads DTGVSQNPRHKITKRGQNVTFRCDPISEHNRLYWYRQTLGQGPEFLTYFQNEAQLEKSRLLSDRFSAERPKGSFSTLEIQRTEQGDSAMYLCASSLVTGPSGNTIYFGEGSWLTVV.

This chain uses TRBV12-3 or TRBV12-4 with TRBJ1-1; D remains unclear. This CDR3 is 14 amino acids long. The V end lost 7 bases, the J end lost 4 bases, and 16 bases lay between the germline ends. The CDR3 region has the DNA TGTGCCAGCATTCTCGGACGGGGAGTCACTGAAGCTTTCTTT. Translating gives CASILGRGVTEAFF.

This clonotype was detected only a few times. The chain's CDR3 is CASSFGAGGGTDTQYF. The CDR3 DNA is TGTGCCAGCAGCTTTGGGGCGGGAGGCGGCACAGATACGCAGTATTTT. V and J are TRBV7-2 and TRBJ2-3, with TRBD2 matching 8 bases. The junction had 6 bases not matched to a gene; V was cut back by 3 bases and J by 1 base. CDR1 and CDR2 (germline): SGHTA, FQGNSA. CDR3 length equals 16 residues.

V and J are TRBV7-2 and TRBJ2-3; 8 positions match TRBD2. V dropped 10 bases and J dropped 2; count of bases not matched to a gene: 8. This CDR3 is built from 14 residues. Germline CDR1 SGHTA, CDR2 FQGNSA. This CDR3 is CAIPAGVSTDTQYF. CDR3 DNA sequence: TGTGCCATCCCAGCGGGGGTCTCCACAGATACGCAGTATTTT.

The CDR3 sequence is CASSIDGPTGFRDGYTF. The DNA of the CDR3 is TGTGCCAGTAGTATCGACGGTCCTACGGGATTCAGGGACGGCTACACCTTC. The chain joins TRBV19 to TRBJ1-2; TRBD1 is a possible D gene (5 bases). The V end was cut by 3 bases, the J end by 8 bases, with 25 bases between. Germline-derived CDR1 and CDR2 are LNHDA and SQIVND (reference sequence). This CDR3 has 17 residues.

The chain combines TRBV5-4 with TRBJ2-6, with TRBD1 as a possible D gene (6 bases). This CDR3 spans 15 amino acids. Germline lookup yields CDR1 SGHNT and CDR2 YYREEE (reference sequence). The germline V and J ends were trimmed by 2 bases and 2 bases, with 8 bases remaining between them. CDR3 coding DNA: TGTGCCAGCAGCTTACAGGGAACTGGGGCCAACGTCCTGACTTTC. Translated, it gives CASSLQGTGANVLTF.

This clonotype has only a few counts. The chain combines TRBV20-1 with TRBJ2-3; D unclear. V gave up 4 bases and J gave up 5 bases, with 13 bases separating them. The CDR3 spans 13 residues. CDR1 and CDR2 (germline): DFQATT, SNEGSKA (reference sequence). In nucleotides, the CDR3 is TGCAGTGCTAACTTCGCAGGAGAAGATACGCAGTATTTT. The encoded protein is CSANFAGEDTQYF.

This clonotype is medium-sized within its sample. V and J are TRBV7-2 and TRBJ1-5, with D perhaps matching TRBD1 (5 bases). The V end was cut by 5 bases, the J end by 2 bases, with 16 bases between. Germline CDR1 SGHTA, CDR2 FQGNSA. This CDR3 comprises 16 residues. The CDR3 is CASSAAFGGGNQPQHF. DNA of the CDR3: TGTGCCAGCAGCGCCGCATTCGGGGGGGGCAATCAGCCCCAGCATTTT.

This chain connects TRBV27 to TRBJ1-2; possibly TRBD1 for D (6 bases). This CDR3 spans 15 amino acids. Per germline, CDR1 MNHEY and CDR2 SMNVEV (reference sequence). V lost 4 bases and J lost 8, with 20 bases in between. The CDR3 is CASSSILQGRLGYTF. DNA of the CDR3: TGTGCCAGCAGTTCCATACTACAGGGAAGGCTCGGCTACACCTTC.

The chain has TRBV7-3 and TRBJ1-1; D is perhaps TRBD1 (6 bases). Trimming shortened V by 2 bases and J by 12 bases, and 16 bases separated the two germline ends. This CDR3 region has 13 residues. The germline V gene encodes CDR1 SGHTA and CDR2 FQGTGA. CDR3 protein: CASSLDGAGVPFF. For the CDR3, the DNA is TGTGCCAGCAGCTTAGACGGGGCAGGGGTTCCTTTCTTT.

This chain uses TRBV27 with TRBJ1-1; TRBD1 matches 12 bases. Germline V gene lookup returns CDR1 MNHEY and CDR2 SMNVEV (reference sequence). V lost 5 bases to trimming and J lost 5 bases; unmatched junction nucleotides: 12. This CDR3 spans 17 amino acids. The CDR3 nucleotides are TGTGCCAGCAGTGCCCCCGGGACAGGGGGCGCATGGACTGAAGCTTTCTTT. It is translated as CASSAPGTGGAWTEAFF.

The J gene is TRBJ1-1, the V gene TRBV7-9, with TRBD1 as a possible D gene (6 bases). This CDR3 has 17 residues. CDR1 and CDR2 (germline): SEHNR, FQNEAQ (reference sequence). Trimming pared 7 bases from V and 0 bases from J, leaving 21 bases between. The CDR3 region is CASTPGKDSFMNTEAFF. The CDR3 DNA is TGTGCCAGCACCCCCGGCAAGGACAGTTTCATGAACACTGAAGCTTTCTTT. Supplemented by reference TRBV7-9 and TRBJ1-1, the full variable domain reads DTGVSQNPRHKITKRGQNVTFRCDPISEHNRLYWYRQTLGQGPEFLTYFQNEAQLEKSRLLSDRFSAERPKGSFSTLEIQRTEQGDSAMYLCASTPGKDSFMNTEAFFGQGTRLTVV.

This clonotype was seen only once. The CDR3 ends on some other residue instead of the conserved phenylalanine or tryptophan, so this is likely a read error. V gene TRBV27 combines with J gene TRBJ1-2, with D unclear. CDR3 size: 14 residues. Germline V lookup: CDR1 MNHEY, CDR2 SMNVEV (reference sequence). Trimming cost V 0 bases and J 4 bases, with 9 bases left between them. This CDR3 reads CASSLSGGSYGYTS. CDR3 coding DNA: TGTGCCAGCAGTTTATCGGGCGGTTCCTATGGCTACACCTCC.

The rearrangement joins TRBV7-6 to TRBJ2-5, with D possibly matching TRBD1 (6 bases). Trimming shortened V by 2 bases and J by 1 base, and 11 bases separated the two germline ends. The CDR3 loop spans 15 amino acids. Germline loops: CDR1 SGHVS, CDR2 FNYEAQ. In DNA, the CDR3 is TGTGCCAGCAGCTTAACGTGGGACATCCAAGAGACCCAGTACTTC. It codes for CASSLTWDIQETQYF.

The chain carries TRBV20-1 and TRBJ2-3, with 7 bases aligning to TRBD2. This CDR3 is built from 17 residues. CDR1 and CDR2 from the germline V gene are DFQATT and SNEGSKA (reference sequence). Unmatched junction bases numbered 17, after V lost 4 bases and J lost 4 bases. This chain's CDR3 is CSATKTAVSGIADTQYF. CDR3 sequence (DNA): TGCAGTGCTACAAAGACCGCAGTCAGCGGGATAGCAGATACGCAGTATTTT.

This clonotype has only a few counts. The chain has TRBV20-1 and TRBJ2-1; TRBD1 matches 8 bases. The CDR3 runs 16 residues. Germline CDR1 is DFQATT and CDR2 is SNEGSKA (reference sequence). V shed 4 bases, J shed 0 bases, and the junction held 8 bases outside the gene matches. In nucleotides, the CDR3 is TGCAGTGCTATTATCCAGGGGGCAAGCTCCTACAATGAGCAGTTCTTC. Encoded protein: CSAIIQGASSYNEQFF.

The chain uses TRBV20-1 and TRBJ1-2; maybe TRBD1 (5 bases). The CDR3 is 14 amino acids. The V and J ends lost 5 bases and 2 bases respectively, with 15 bases between them. CDR1 is DFQATT, CDR2 SNEGSKA, per germline (reference sequence). Here the CDR3 reads CSAPSGPTNYGYTF. CDR3 coding DNA: TGCAGTGCTCCGTCGGGGCCGACCAACTATGGCTACACCTTC.